A single sample gave rise to the 26 T cell receptor beta chains below, sequenced in a study of shared clonotypes between healthy human individuals. Produced via immunoSEQ multiplex PCR; TCRdb's table is partial and in-frame only. The table records some 1.4 million clones, approximately 96% of them present only once. Sequenced material: naive CD4+ T cells sorted from blood. Regarding subset: CD45RA+ positively selected. These receptors came from a man aged 25-45 years in good health.

V usage is TRBV27 and J usage is TRBJ2-4, with D possibly being TRBD1 or TRBD2 (7 bases each). Looked up from germline, CDR1 is MNHEY and CDR2 is SMNVEV (reference sequence). V lost 4 bases and J lost 2, with 15 bases in between. The CDR3 is 16 amino acids. CDR3 nucleotide sequence: TGTGCCAGCAGTTCGAGACAGGGAGGGTCCAAAAACATTCAGTACTTC. The encoded protein is CASSSRQGGSKNIQYF.

The chain links TRBV18 to TRBJ2-4, with TRBD1 matching over 8 bases. Germline V gene lookup returns CDR1 KGHSH and CDR2 LQKENI. CDR3 length: 17 amino acids. Trimming took 1 base from V and 3 from J; bases not matched to a gene: 8. The CDR3 sequence: CASSPLAATGGKNIQYF. The CDR3 DNA reads as TGTGCCAGCTCACCACTTGCGGCCACAGGGGGCAAAAACATTCAGTACTTC.

This sequence joins TRBV10-3 and TRBJ1-2; 9 nucleotides align to TRBD1. This CDR3 region has 14 residues. The V segment lost 4 bases and the J segment 3 bases; nucleotides outside the gene matches: 3. Germline V lookup: CDR1 ENHRY, CDR2 SYGVKD. CDR3 loop: CAISGGQGHYGYTF. The CDR3, as DNA: TGTGCCATCAGTGGTGGACAGGGGCACTATGGCTACACCTTC.

Remarks on this clone: The same CDR3 also results from other DNA sequences found in this sample. The J gene is TRBJ2-7, the V gene TRBV29-1, with D hard to call. CDR3 length: 12 amino acids. Trimming took 7 bases from V and 0 from J, leaving 10 bases between them. The germline V gene has CDR1 SQVTM and CDR2 ANQGSEA. The CDR3 nucleotides read TGCAGCGCCAGTAGGAGCTCCTACGAGCAGTACTTC. This encodes CSASRSSYEQYF.

The chain employs TRBV5-4 and TRBJ1-3; D is uncertain. The CDR3 length is 16 residues. Germline-derived CDR1 and CDR2 are SGHNT and YYREEE (reference sequence). Trimming left V 4 bases short and J 2 bases short, with 16 bases between. CDR3 sequence reads: CASSRRSLDAGNTIYF. The DNA of the CDR3 is TGTGCCAGCAGCCGGAGGTCCTTAGATGCTGGAAACACCATATATTTT.

The chain joins TRBV28 to TRBJ1-1; perhaps TRBD1 as D (6 bases). The germline gives CDR1 MDHEN, CDR2 SYDVKM. V lost 8 bases, J lost 8 bases, and 27 bases lay in between. This CDR3 comprises 16 residues. Here the CDR3 reads CASANLQGAFLPEAFF. The CDR3 DNA follows: TGTGCCAGCGCTAACTTACAGGGTGCATTTCTCCCGGAAGCTTTCTTT.

V gene TRBV29-1 combines with J gene TRBJ2-4; 8 nucleotides align to TRBD2. V lost 6 bases, J lost 3 bases, and 28 bases stayed unmatched. Looked up from germline, CDR1 is SQVTM and CDR2 is ANQGSEA. This CDR3 has 21 amino acids. CDR3 in amino acids: CSVALRRGRRLAKRGKNIQYF. The CDR3 DNA reads as TGCAGCGTCGCCCTTCGGAGGGGGAGGCGACTAGCGAAAAGAGGCAAAAACATTCAGTACTTC.

V is TRBV7-3 and J is TRBJ2-3; TRBD2 matches 10 bases. V shed 3 bases and J 4 bases; nucleotides not matched to a gene: 7. This CDR3 comprises 16 residues. Germline V gene data show CDR1 as SGHTA and CDR2 as FQGTGA. The CDR3 DNA reads as TGTGCCAGCAGCTTGGGGGCTAGCGGGAGATCAGATACGCAGTATTTT. Amino acids: CASSLGASGRSDTQYF.

This chain joins TRBV6-6 and TRBJ2-1; TRBD2 aligns across 7 bases. V dropped 7 bases and J dropped 6; count of bases not matched to a gene: 9. This CDR3 spans 14 amino acids. Germline V CDR1 and CDR2: MNHNY, SVGAGI (reference sequence). As DNA, the CDR3 is TGTGCCAGCAAGACGAGCGGGACGAGCAATGAGCAGTTCTTC. It specifies CASKTSGTSNEQFF.

The chain recombines TRBV10-2 with TRBJ1-3; D call uncertain. The CDR3 has 14 residues. Germline-derived CDR1 and CDR2 are WSHSY and SAAADI. V lost 3 bases, J lost 11 bases, and 17 bases lay in between. Written as DNA, the CDR3 is TGCGCCAGCAGTGATCGTCCAGCAGGATCCGCCATATATTTT. Its protein product is CASSDRPAGSAIYF.

The chain couples TRBV10-3 to TRBJ2-3; 10 nucleotides match TRBD2. The CDR3 length is 15 residues. The V gene's germline CDR1 is ENHRY and CDR2 SYGVKD. The ends lost 2 bases at V and 5 bases at J; junction bases unmatched: 4. DNA for the CDR3: TGTGCCATCAGTGAGCAGACTAGCGGGTTAGATACGCAGTATTTT. Residues: CAISEQTSGLDTQYF.

This sequence joins TRBV28 and TRBJ2-1; 8 bases line up with TRBD2. Germline-derived CDR1 and CDR2 are MDHEN and SYDVKM. There are 16 residues in the CDR3. The J segment lost 9 bases and the V segment lost 6 bases, leaving 16 bases of the junction unmatched. The DNA of the CDR3 is TGTGCCAGCAGGCCGACCGGGACTAGAGGAGTCCGTGAGCAGTTCTTC. Residues: CASRPTGTRGVREQFF.

The chain employs TRBV5-6 and TRBJ2-1, with D hard to call. The CDR3 is 10 amino acids. The V end was cut by 5 bases, the J end by 7 bases, with 4 bases between. Germline-derived CDR1 and CDR2 are SGHDT and YYEEEE. Here the CDR3 reads CASRGNEQFF. CDR3 nucleotide sequence: TGTGCCAGCAGGGGGAATGAGCAGTTCTTC.

The rearrangement uses TRBV7-9 and TRBJ2-7; possible D gene TRBD2, 5 bases. This CDR3 contains 15 residues. The germline gives CDR1 SEHNR, CDR2 FQNEAQ (reference sequence). V shed 1 base and J shed 6 bases, with 16 bases lying between them. CDR3: CASSLVTEPTSEQYF. In nucleotides, the CDR3 is TGTGCCAGCAGCTTAGTTACAGAGCCCACTAGCGAGCAGTACTTC.

The chain links TRBV5-1 to TRBJ2-1; D tentatively reads TRBD1 or TRBD2 (5 bases each). The CDR3 runs 16 residues. Trimming took off 0 bases at V and 8 bases at J, with 18 bases between the two ends. CDR1 and CDR2 (germline): SGHRS, YFSETQ. The CDR3 loop is CASSLGGASGWDEQFF. The DNA for the CDR3 is TGCGCCAGCAGCTTGGGAGGGGCCTCCGGCTGGGATGAGCAGTTCTTC.

The chain uses TRBV6-1 and TRBJ1-5; unclear D gene. The CDR3 is 14 residues long. V was clipped by 0 bases and J by 4 bases, with 7 bases between them. In germline, CDR1 is MNHNS, CDR2 SASEGT. The CDR3 nucleotides read TGTGCCAGCAGTGAAGCTGGCCAGAATCAGCCCCAGCATTTT. Translated: CASSEAGQNQPQHF.

The rearrangement joins TRBV9 to TRBJ2-7; D is possibly TRBD2 (5 bases). V dropped 4 bases and J dropped 3 bases, with 14 bases sitting between them. The CDR3 has 14 amino acids. CDR1 and CDR2 (germline): SGDLS, YYNGEE. The chain's CDR3 is CASSRTEVSYEQYF. Here the CDR3 DNA reads TGTGCCAGCAGCAGAACGGAGGTTAGCTACGAGCAGTACTTC.

The DNA for the CDR3 is TGTGCCAGCAGTCAACGTACAACCTCTGGAAACACCATATATTTT. Residues: CASSQRTTSGNTIYF. The chain joins TRBV6-5 to TRBJ1-3; D is unclear. Between the trimmed V and J ends, which lost 5 bases and 0 bases, there was a span of 11 bases. Germline loops: CDR1 MNHEY, CDR2 SVGAGI. CDR3 length equals 15 residues.

The chain combines TRBV15 with TRBJ1-4; no clear D. Germline CDR1 reads LNHNV; CDR2 reads YYDKDF (reference sequence). The CDR3 has 15 residues. V lost 0 bases to trimming and J lost 4 bases, with 9 bases between them. CDR3 amino acids: CATSRDGRGNEKLFF. As DNA, the CDR3 is TGTGCCACCAGCAGAGATGGTCGGGGTAATGAAAAACTGTTTTTT.

V is TRBV28 and J is TRBJ2-7, with D hard to call. V dropped 3 bases and J dropped 2 bases, with 5 bases sitting between them. CDR3 length equals 12 residues. Germline assignment: CDR1 MDHEN and CDR2 SYDVKM. The CDR3 coding sequence is TGTGCCAGCAGTTTGAAGGCCTACGAGCAGTACTTC. It specifies CASSLKAYEQYF. The full variable domain, rest sourced from reference TRBV28 and TRBJ2-7, is DVKVTQSSRYLVKRTGEKVFLECVQDMDHENMFWYRQDPGLGLRLIYFSYDVKMKEKGDIPEGYSVSREKKERFSLILESASTNQTSMYLCASSLKAYEQYFGPGTRLTVT.

The chain is built from TRBV5-1 and TRBJ2-7; no definite D call. With 0 bases removed from V and 4 bases from J, the gap between germline ends came to 14 bases. Looked up from germline, CDR1 is SGHRS and CDR2 is YFSETQ. This CDR3 spans 15 amino acids. The CDR3 DNA follows: TGCGCCAGCAGCTTGGCCGCCCCTCCCGGTTACGAGCAGTACTTC. Translated: CASSLAAPPGYEQYF.

This chain connects TRBV10-3 to TRBJ2-3, with D tentatively TRBD1 (5 bases). Trimming removed 6 bases from V and 6 bases from J, with 7 bases in between. Germline-derived CDR1 and CDR2 are ENHRY and SYGVKD. The CDR3 totals 11 residues. CDR3 region: CAIRGVDTQYF. In DNA form, the CDR3 reads TGTGCCATCAGAGGGGTGGATACGCAGTATTTT.

V gene TRBV27 combines with J gene TRBJ1-5, with TRBD1 identical over 7 bases. The V gene's germline CDR1 is MNHEY and CDR2 SMNVEV (reference sequence). The CDR3 is 16 amino acids. Losses at the gene ends were 4 bases for V and 0 bases for J; bases not matched to a gene: 6. CDR3 region: CASSWTGKNSNQPQHF. DNA of the CDR3: TGTGCCAGCAGTTGGACAGGTAAAAATAGCAATCAGCCCCAGCATTTT.

V gene TRBV18 combines with J gene TRBJ2-3, with 7 positions matching TRBD2. V gave up 4 bases and J gave up 0 bases; unmatched junction bases: 4. The CDR3 spans 15 residues. Germline CDR1 is KGHSH and CDR2 is LQKENI. CDR3 residues: CASSQLAGSTDTQYF. The CDR3, as DNA: TGTGCCAGCTCACAGTTAGCGGGTAGCACAGATACGCAGTATTTT.

The genes are TRBV19 and TRBJ2-7, with 13 bases identical to TRBD2. From germline, CDR1 is LNHDA and CDR2 SQIVND (reference sequence). The CDR3 has 15 amino acids. V dropped 7 bases and J dropped 4; count of bases not matched to a gene: 7. In DNA form, the CDR3 reads TGTGCCAGTACCAGGACTAGCGGGAGTAGGTACGAGCAGTACTTC. Encoded protein: CASTRTSGSRYEQYF.

The CDR3 spells CASSFLRQGGSEQYF. For the CDR3, the DNA is TGTGCCAGCAGTTTCCTGAGACAGGGGGGGTCGGAGCAGTACTTC. The V and J genes are TRBV27 and TRBJ2-7, with 9 bases lining up with TRBD1. This CDR3 region has 15 residues. Germline CDR1 reads MNHEY; CDR2 reads SMNVEV (reference sequence). V trimming: 3 bases; J trimming: 7 bases; junction bases outside the gene matches: 10.